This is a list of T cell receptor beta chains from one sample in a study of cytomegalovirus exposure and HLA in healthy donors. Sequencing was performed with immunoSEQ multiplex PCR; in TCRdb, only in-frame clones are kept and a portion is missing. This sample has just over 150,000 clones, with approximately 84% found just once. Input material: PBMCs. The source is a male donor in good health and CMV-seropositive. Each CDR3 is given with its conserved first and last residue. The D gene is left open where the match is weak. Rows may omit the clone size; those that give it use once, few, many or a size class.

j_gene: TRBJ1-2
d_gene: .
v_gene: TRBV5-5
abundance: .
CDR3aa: CASSLEQGVSGYTF
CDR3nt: TGTGCCAGCAGCTTGGAACAGGGTGTGAGCGGCTACACCTTC

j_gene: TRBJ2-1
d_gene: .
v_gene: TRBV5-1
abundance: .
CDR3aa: CASSLQDYNEQFF
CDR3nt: TGCGCCAGCAGCTTGCAGGACTACAATGAGCAGTTCTTC

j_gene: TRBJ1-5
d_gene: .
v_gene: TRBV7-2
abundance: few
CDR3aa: CASSSTRGNQPQHF
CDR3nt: TGTGCCAGCAGCTCCACCCGGGGAAATCAGCCCCAGCATTTT

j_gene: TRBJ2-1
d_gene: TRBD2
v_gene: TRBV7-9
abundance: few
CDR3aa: CASTIGTSGANEQFF
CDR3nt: TGTGCCAGCACCATTGGGACTAGCGGGGCCAATGAGCAGTTCTTC

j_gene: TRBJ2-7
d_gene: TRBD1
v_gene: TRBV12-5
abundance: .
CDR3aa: CASGGDSYEQYF
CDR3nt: TGTGCTAGTGGTGGGGACAGCTACGAGCAGTACTTC

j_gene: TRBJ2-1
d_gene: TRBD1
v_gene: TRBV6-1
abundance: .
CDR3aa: CASSDKGDRSSYNEQFF
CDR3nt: TGTGCCAGCAGTGATAAGGGGGACAGGAGCTCCTACAATGAGCAGTTCTTC

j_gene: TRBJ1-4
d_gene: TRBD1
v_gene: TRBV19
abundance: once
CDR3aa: CASSPYRGHEKLFF
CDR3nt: TGTGCCAGTAGTCCCTACAGGGGGCATGAAAAACTGTTTTTT

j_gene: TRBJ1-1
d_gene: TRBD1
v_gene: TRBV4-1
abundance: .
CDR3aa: CASSPGQMNTEAFF
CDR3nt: TGCGCCAGCAGCCCGGGACAGATGAACACTGAAGCTTTCTTT

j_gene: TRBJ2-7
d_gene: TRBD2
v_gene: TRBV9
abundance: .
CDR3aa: CASSHQRGIGGAGVNEQYF
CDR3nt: TGTGCCAGCAGTCACCAGAGGGGGATAGGAGGAGCGGGAGTCAACGAGCAGTACTTC

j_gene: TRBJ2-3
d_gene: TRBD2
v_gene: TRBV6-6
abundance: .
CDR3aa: CASKSGSGTDTQYF
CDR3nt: TGTGCCAGCAAAAGCGGGAGTGGTACAGATACGCAGTATTTT

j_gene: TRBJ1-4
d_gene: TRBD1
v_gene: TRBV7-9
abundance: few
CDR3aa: CASTGQGEWEKLFF
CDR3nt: TGTGCCAGCACGGGACAGGGGGAGTGGGAAAAACTGTTTTTT

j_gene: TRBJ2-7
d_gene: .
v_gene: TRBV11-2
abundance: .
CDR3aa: CASSLDAAGDITYEQYF
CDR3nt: TGTGCCAGCAGCTTAGATGCTGCGGGTGATATAACCTACGAGCAGTACTTC

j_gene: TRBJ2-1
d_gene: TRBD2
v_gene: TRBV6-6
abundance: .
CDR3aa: CASSRGLAGVYEQFF
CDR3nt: TGTGCCAGCAGCAGGGGACTAGCGGGAGTCTATGAGCAGTTCTTC

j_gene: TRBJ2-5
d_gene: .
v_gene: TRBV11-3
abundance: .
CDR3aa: CASTLSGRETQYF
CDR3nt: TGTGCCAGCACCCTTAGCGGACGGGAGACCCAGTACTTC

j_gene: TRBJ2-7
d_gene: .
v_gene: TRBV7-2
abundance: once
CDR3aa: CASSLGREHEQYF
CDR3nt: TGTGCCAGCAGCTTAGGGCGGGAACACGAGCAGTACTTC

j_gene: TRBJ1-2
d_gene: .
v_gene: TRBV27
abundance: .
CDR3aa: CASSLSKAGINYGYTF
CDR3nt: TGTGCCAGCAGTTTATCGAAGGCAGGGATAAACTATGGCTACACCTTC

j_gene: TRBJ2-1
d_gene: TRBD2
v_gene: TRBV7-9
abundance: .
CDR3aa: CASSLRSGGVSSYNEQFF
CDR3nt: TGTGCCAGCAGCTTAAGGTCCGGGGGGGTAAGCTCCTACAATGAGCAGTTCTTC

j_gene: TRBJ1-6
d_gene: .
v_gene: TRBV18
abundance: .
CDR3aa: CASSPVSSYNSPLHF
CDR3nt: TGTGCCAGCTCACCCGTGAGCTCCTATAATTCACCCCTCCACTTT

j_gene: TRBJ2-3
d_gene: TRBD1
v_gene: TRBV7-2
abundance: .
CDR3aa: CASSLGNSPGTGWKNTQYF
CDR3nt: TGTGCCAGCAGCTTAGGGAATAGCCCCGGGACAGGGTGGAAGAATACGCAGTATTTT

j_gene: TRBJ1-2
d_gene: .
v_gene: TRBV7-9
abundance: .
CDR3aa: CASSLEMGRGRGYTF
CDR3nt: TGTGCCAGCAGCTTAGAAATGGGCAGGGGCCGCGGCTACACCTTC

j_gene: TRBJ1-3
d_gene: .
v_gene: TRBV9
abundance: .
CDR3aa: CASSPRTAGNTIYF
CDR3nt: TGTGCCAGCAGCCCCCGGACTGCTGGAAACACCATATATTTT

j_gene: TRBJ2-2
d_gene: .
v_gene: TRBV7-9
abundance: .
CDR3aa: CASSLRGIAATGELFF
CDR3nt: TGTGCCAGCAGCCTACGGGGGATAGCAGCCACCGGGGAGCTGTTTTTT

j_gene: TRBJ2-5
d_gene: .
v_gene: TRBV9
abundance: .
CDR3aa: CASSGHHQETQYF
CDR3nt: TGTGCCAGCAGCGGGCACCACCAAGAGACCCAGTACTTC

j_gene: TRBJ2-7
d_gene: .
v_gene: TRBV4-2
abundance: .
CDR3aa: CASSQGTYEQYF
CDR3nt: TGTGCCAGCAGCCAAGGCACCTACGAGCAGTACTTC

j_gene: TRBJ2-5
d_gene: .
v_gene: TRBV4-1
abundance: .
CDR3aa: CASSQQLATRETQYF
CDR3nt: TGCGCCAGCAGCCAACAACTAGCAACGAGAGAGACCCAGTACTTC

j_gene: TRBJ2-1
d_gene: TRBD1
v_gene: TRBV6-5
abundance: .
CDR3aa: CASSYSTGTGINEQFF
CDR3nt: TGTGCCAGCAGTTACTCGACCGGGACAGGGATCAATGAGCAGTTCTTC

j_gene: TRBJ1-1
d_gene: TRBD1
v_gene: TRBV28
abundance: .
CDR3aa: CASRLRQGRTEAFF
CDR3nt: TGTGCCAGCAGACTTAGACAGGGGAGGACTGAAGCTTTCTTT

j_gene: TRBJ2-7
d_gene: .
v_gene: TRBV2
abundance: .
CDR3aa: CASSLTDEQYF
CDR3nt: TGTGCCAGCAGTCTAACAGACGAGCAGTACTTC

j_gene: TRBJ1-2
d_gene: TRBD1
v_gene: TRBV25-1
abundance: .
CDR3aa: CATYRTPRGAHNNYGYTF
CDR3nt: TGTGCCACCTACAGGACGCCCAGGGGGGCGCACAACAACTATGGCTACACCTTC

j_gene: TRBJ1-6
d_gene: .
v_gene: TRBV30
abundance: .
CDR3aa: CAWSMLNSPLHF
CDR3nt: TGTGCCTGGAGTATGTTAAATTCACCCCTCCACTTT

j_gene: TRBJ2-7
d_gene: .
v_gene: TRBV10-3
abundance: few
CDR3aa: CAIKAAGAYEQYF
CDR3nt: TGTGCCATCAAGGCGGCAGGGGCCTACGAGCAGTACTTC

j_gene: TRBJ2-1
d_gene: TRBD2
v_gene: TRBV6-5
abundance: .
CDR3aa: CASRGTSGSHEQFF
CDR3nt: TGTGCCAGCAGGGGGACTAGCGGGAGCCATGAGCAGTTCTTC

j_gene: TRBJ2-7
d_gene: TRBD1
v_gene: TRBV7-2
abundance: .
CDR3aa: CASSPPPGTGVEQYF
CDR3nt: TGTGCCAGCAGCCCTCCCCCCGGGACAGGGGTCGAGCAGTACTTC